One TCR beta chain is described in this entry. Trimming took 4 bases from V and 3 from J; bases not matched to a gene: 3. Per germline, CDR1 SNHLY and CDR2 FYNNEI. The CDR3 covers 14 residues. These data are taken from a study of blood T cell repertoires in COVID-19. Study-wide background: COVID-19 samples, acute and convalescent, were from the United States, Italy and Spain. Sample material is recorded as cDNA or gDNA derived from T cells, B-cell-depleted T cells, or PBMCs.

Per the original data handling: Estimation of nucleated cell counts was performed using reference gene primer amplification. Method: immunoSEQ multiplex PCR; TCRdb's copy keeps in-frame clones and lacks some. Clonal size and the V and J genes are those of that table, whereas D and trimming came from the DNA. This table holds over 50,000 clones, 91% found once. The TCR originated in a woman aged 55 to 70 with active or convalescent COVID-19. This chain connects TRBV2 to TRBJ1-1; the match to TRBD1 covers 9 bases. Source material: peripheral blood. The chain's CDR3 is CASSARTGDTEAFF. For the CDR3, the DNA is TGTGCCAGCAGTGCCCGGACAGGGGACACTGAAGCTTTCTTT.